These T cell receptor beta chains were read from a single sample in a study of human T cells and chemical hapten exposure. One entry per CDR3 protein, called by TCRdb with MiXCR from the RACE reads. The table has nearly 80,000 distinct CDR3 sequences, under 13% seen once. Sequencing was performed on whole blood, taken in connection with sensitization to the hapten diphenylcyclopropenone (DPC). The origin of the receptors is a woman in her forties or fifties with alopecia areata. Some clones in this sample may be carry-over from other donors' samples. Each CDR3 is given with its conserved first and last residue. The D gene is left open where the match is weak. For some rows the clone size is stated as once, few or many, or as a class when expanded; others skip it.

size | D | J | V | CDR3 | DNA
few | . | TRBJ2-1 | TRBV7-3 | CASSLTILFSYNEQFF | TGTGCCAGCAGCTTAACGATACTTTTCTCCTACAATGAGCAGTTCTTC
many | . | TRBJ2-7 | TRBV30 | CAWSGRSAYEQYF | TGTGCCTGGAGCGGGAGATCGGCCTACGAGCAGTACTTC
few | . | TRBJ2-2 | TRBV7-6 | CASSRTVTGELFF | TGTGCCAGCAGCCGGACGGTCACCGGGGAGCTGTTTTTT
many | . | TRBJ1-3 | TRBV3-1 | CASSQPQQGRNTIYF | TGTGCCAGCAGCCAACCGCAACAGGGAAGAAACACCATATATTTT
. | . | TRBJ2-3 | TRBV5-1 | CASSLTISTDTQYF | TGCGCCAGCAGCTTAACTATCAGCACAGATACGCAGTATTTT
few | . | TRBJ2-7 | TRBV4-3 | CASSQDLGLRGYEQYF | TGCGCCAGCAGCCAAGACCTAGGCCTGCGGGGTTACGAGCAGTACTTC
few | . | TRBJ1-1 | TRBV18 | CASLLGGKNTEAFF | TGTGCCAGCCTCTTGGGGGGGAAGAACACTGAAGCTTTCTTT
few | . | TRBJ1-4 | TRBV25-1 | CASSEGAFATNEKLFF | TGTGCCAGCAGTGAAGGGGCCTTTGCAACTAATGAAAAACTGTTTTTT
many | . | TRBJ1-1 | TRBV28 | CASSVGRLNTEAFF | TGTGCCAGCAGTGTGGGACGGCTGAACACTGAAGCTTTCTTT
. | TRBD1 | TRBJ1-1 | TRBV11-2 | CASSPPRTGGATEAFF | TGTGCCAGCAGCCCCCCCCGGACAGGGGGGGCCACTGAAGCTTTCTTT
few | . | TRBJ2-1 | TRBV7-2 | CASSFGAANEQFF | TGTGCCAGCAGCTTCGGGGCGGCCAATGAGCAGTTCTTC
many | . | TRBJ1-6 | TRBV6-2/TRBV6-3 | CASSRISTDSPLHF | TGTGCCAGCAGTCGGATCTCAACGGATTCACCCCTCCACTTT
. | . | TRBJ1-1 | TRBV20-1 | CSASVEGVGTEAFF | TGCAGTGCTAGCGTTGAGGGGGTTGGCACTGAAGCTTTCTTT
few | . | TRBJ2-7 | TRBV6-2/TRBV6-3 | CASSYQGPSYEQYF | TGTGCCAGCAGTTACCAGGGGCCTTCCTACGAGCAGTACTTC
many | . | TRBJ2-1 | TRBV20-1 | CSAREWTVRTRVYNEQFF | TGCAGTGCTAGAGAATGGACAGTCAGGACTAGGGTCTACAATGAGCAGTTCTTC
many | . | TRBJ2-2 | TRBV12-3/TRBV12-4 | CASSLVARFTGELFF | TGTGCCAGCAGTTTAGTTGCCCGATTCACCGGGGAGCTGTTTTTT
many | TRBD1 | TRBJ2-3 | TRBV6-2/TRBV6-3 | CASSPGQGAKDTQYF | TGTGCCAGCAGTCCGGGACAGGGGGCCAAAGATACGCAGTATTTT
. | . | TRBJ1-2 | TRBV3-1 | CASSQDWQVLYGYTF | TGTGCCAGCAGCCAAGATTGGCAGGTCCTTTATGGCTACACCTTC
few | . | TRBJ1-1 | TRBV6-6 | CASSYGGRNTEAFF | TGTGCCAGCAGTTATGGCGGCAGGAACACTGAAGCTTTCTTT
few | TRBD2 | TRBJ2-7 | TRBV3-1 | CASSQTSSGPSYEQYF | TGTGCCAGCAGCCAGACATCTAGCGGGCCCTCCTACGAGCAGTACTTC
. | . | TRBJ1-1 | TRBV7-3 | CASSLTGQQVTEAFF | TGTGCCAGCAGCTTAACGGGTCAGCAGGTCACTGAAGCTTTCTTT
few | TRBD2 | TRBJ2-1 | TRBV11-3 | CASSSTSGSPNEQFF | TGTGCCAGCAGCTCGACTAGCGGGTCACCCAATGAGCAGTTCTTC
many | . | TRBJ2-1 | TRBV3-1 | CASSPYVGVEGNEQFF | TGTGCCAGCAGCCCCTACGTAGGGGTCGAGGGGAATGAGCAGTTCTTC
. | TRBD1 | TRBJ2-7 | TRBV5-1 | CASSEKGQGYEQYF | TGCGCCAGCAGCGAAAAGGGACAGGGCTACGAGCAGTACTTC
. | . | TRBJ1-5 | TRBV2 | CASSLDGINQPQHF | TGTGCCAGCTCCTTGGACGGGATCAATCAGCCCCAGCATTTT
few | . | TRBJ1-1 | TRBV25-1 | CASSPLGANTEAFF | TGTGCCAGCAGTCCTTTAGGAGCAAACACTGAAGCTTTCTTT
. | . | TRBJ2-3 | TRBV9 | CASSAGPKADTQYF | TGTGCCAGCAGCGCCGGGCCCAAGGCAGATACGCAGTATTTT
many | . | TRBJ1-5 | TRBV20-1 | CSARYPGFSNQPQHF | TGCAGTGCTAGGTATCCAGGGTTTAGCAATCAGCCCCAGCATTTT
once | . | TRBJ2-3 | TRBV20-1 | CSASTLAFGSDTQYF | TGCAGTGCTTCGACTCTAGCGTTCGGCTCAGATACGCAGTATTTT
. | . | TRBJ2-3 | TRBV20-1 | CSGFLPTTDTQYF | TGCAGTGGGTTTTTACCCACCACAGATACGCAGTATTTT
few | TRBD2 | TRBJ2-1 | TRBV7-9 | CASSPGLAFNEQFF | TGTGCCAGCAGCCCGGGACTAGCGTTCAATGAGCAGTTCTTC
few | TRBD1 | TRBJ2-5 | TRBV7-8 | CASSGKTGGVQETQYF | TGTGCCAGCAGCGGGAAGACAGGGGGAGTCCAAGAGACCCAGTACTTC
. | TRBD2 | TRBJ2-5 | TRBV7-2 | CASKREVQETQYF | TGTGCCAGCAAACGGGAGGTCCAAGAGACCCAGTACTTC
. | . | TRBJ2-7 | TRBV5-4 | CASSLDSATSYEQYF | TGTGCCAGCAGCTTGGATTCAGCAACCTCCTACGAGCAGTACTTC
. | TRBD1 | TRBJ1-6 | TRBV10-3 | CAISELGTGNSPLHF | TGTGCCATCAGTGAGTTGGGGACAGGGAATTCACCCCTCCACTTT
many | . | TRBJ2-7 | TRBV20-1 | CSASKGRGREQYF | TGCAGTGCTAGTAAAGGGAGAGGTCGCGAGCAGTACTTC
. | TRBD1 | TRBJ2-3 | TRBV7-2 | CASSPRGRGRERDTQYF | TGTGCCAGCAGCCCCCGGGGCAGGGGGCGCGAGAGAGATACGCAGTATTTT
few | . | TRBJ2-7 | TRBV6-9 | CASVDGVEQYF | TGTGCCAGCGTCGACGGGGTCGAGCAGTACTTC
many | TRBD2 | TRBJ2-1 | TRBV7-2 | CASSLVGTSGNNEQFF | TGTGCCAGCAGCTTAGTTGGGACTAGCGGGAACAATGAGCAGTTCTTC
. | TRBD2 | TRBJ2-2 | TRBV18 | CASSPGLAGAGELFF | TGTGCCAGCTCACCGGGACTAGCGGGAGCCGGGGAGCTGTTTTTT
few | . | TRBJ2-2 | TRBV6-6 | CASRGVGPNTGELFF | TGTGCCAGCCGAGGGGTCGGACCGAACACCGGGGAGCTGTTTTTT
. | TRBD1 | TRBJ2-1 | TRBV11-1 | CASSRDRGPYNEQFF | TGTGCCAGCAGCCGGGACAGGGGGCCCTACAATGAGCAGTTCTTC
. | TRBD1 | TRBJ1-1 | TRBV29-1 | CSVRTGEGTEAFF | TGCAGCGTAAGGACAGGGGAGGGTACTGAAGCTTTCTTT
few | TRBD2 | TRBJ2-1 | TRBV11-3 | CASSPSGGSYNEQFF | TGTGCCAGCAGCCCCAGCGGGGGCTCCTACAATGAGCAGTTCTTC
many | TRBD2 | TRBJ2-7 | TRBV7-9 | CASSQSGGSYEQYF | TGTGCCAGCAGCCAAAGCGGGGGATCCTACGAGCAGTACTTC
few | TRBD1 | TRBJ1-1 | TRBV29-1 | CSAGDRQTEAFF | TGCAGCGCCGGGGACAGGCAGACTGAAGCTTTCTTT
few | . | TRBJ1-1 | TRBV20-1 | CSARDSRDGGAFF | TGCAGTGCTAGAGATAGTAGGGACGGTGGAGCTTTCTTT
. | . | TRBJ2-4 | TRBV7-2 | CASSLSSARTAKNIQYF | TGTGCCAGCAGTCTAAGCTCCGCGAGGACAGCCAAAAACATTCAGTACTTC
. | TRBD2 | TRBJ2-1 | TRBV29-1 | CSVDGEGLAVNEQFF | TGCAGCGTTGACGGAGAGGGGCTAGCGGTAAATGAGCAGTTCTTC
. | . | TRBJ2-2 | TRBV7-3 | CASSFGLNTGELFF | TGTGCCAGCAGCTTCGGACTGAACACCGGGGAGCTGTTTTTT
. | . | TRBJ2-5 | TRBV7-7 | CASSTTGLQETQYF | TGTGCTAGCAGCACCACAGGGCTCCAAGAGACCCAGTACTTC
many | TRBD1 | TRBJ2-3 | TRBV18 | CASSQRTGSTDTQYF | TGTGCCAGCTCACAGAGGACAGGGAGCACAGATACGCAGTATTTT
few | TRBD1 | TRBJ2-7 | TRBV11-2 | CASGRDRGHEQYF | TGTGCCAGCGGCCGGGACAGGGGGCACGAGCAGTACTTC
few | . | TRBJ1-1 | TRBV7-6 | CASSFPLKDEAFF | TGTGCCAGCAGCTTCCCTTTGAAGGATGAAGCTTTCTTT
many | . | TRBJ2-7 | TRBV5-1 | CASTEQPVSYEQYF | TGCGCCAGCACCGAACAGCCGGTCTCCTACGAGCAGTACTTC
many | . | TRBJ1-6 | TRBV11-2 | CASSYPGTGNSPLHF | TGTGCCAGCAGCTACCCGGGGACGGGGAATTCACCCCTCCACTTT
few | . | TRBJ1-5 | TRBV5-6 | CASSFRGYNQPQHF | TGTGCCAGCAGCTTTCGGGGGTACAATCAGCCCCAGCATTTT
many | . | TRBJ1-2 | TRBV28 | CASSADRYGYTF | TGTGCCAGCAGTGCAGACAGATATGGCTACACCTTC
. | TRBD2 | TRBJ2-3 | TRBV7-8 | CASSEPLAGGTDTQYF | TGTGCCAGCAGCGAACCATTAGCGGGAGGCACAGATACGCAGTATTTT